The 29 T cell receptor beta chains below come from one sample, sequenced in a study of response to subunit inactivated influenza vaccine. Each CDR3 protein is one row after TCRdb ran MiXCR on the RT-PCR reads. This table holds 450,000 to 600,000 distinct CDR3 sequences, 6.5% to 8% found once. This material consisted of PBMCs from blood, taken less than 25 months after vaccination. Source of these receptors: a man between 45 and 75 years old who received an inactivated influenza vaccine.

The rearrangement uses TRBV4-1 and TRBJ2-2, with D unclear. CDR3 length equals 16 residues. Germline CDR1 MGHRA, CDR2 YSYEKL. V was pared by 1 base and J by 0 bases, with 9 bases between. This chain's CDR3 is CASSQVFGPNTGELFF. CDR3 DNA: TGCGCCAGCAGCCAAGTGTTCGGGCCGAACACCGGGGAGCTGTTTTTT.

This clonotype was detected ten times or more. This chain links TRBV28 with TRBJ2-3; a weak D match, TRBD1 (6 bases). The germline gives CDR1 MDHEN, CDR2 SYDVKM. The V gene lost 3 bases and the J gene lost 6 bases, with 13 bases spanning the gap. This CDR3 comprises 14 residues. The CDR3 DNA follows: TGTGCCAGCAGTTTGCCAAGGGGGTGGGATACGCAGTATTTT. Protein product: CASSLPRGWDTQYF.

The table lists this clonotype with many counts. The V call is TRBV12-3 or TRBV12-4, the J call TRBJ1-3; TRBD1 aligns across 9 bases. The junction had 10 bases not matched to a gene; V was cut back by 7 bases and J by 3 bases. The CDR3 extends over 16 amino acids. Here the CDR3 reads CASTPMTGGGGNTIYF. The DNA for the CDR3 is TGTGCCAGCACCCCTATGACAGGGGGAGGTGGAAACACCATATATTTT.

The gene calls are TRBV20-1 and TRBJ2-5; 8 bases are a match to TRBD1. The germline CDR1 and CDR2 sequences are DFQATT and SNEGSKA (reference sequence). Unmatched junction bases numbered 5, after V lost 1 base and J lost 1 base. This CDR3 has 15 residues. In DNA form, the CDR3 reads TGCAGTGCTAGAGTAGGGACAGGAGCCCAAGAGACCCAGTACTTC. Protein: CSARVGTGAQETQYF.

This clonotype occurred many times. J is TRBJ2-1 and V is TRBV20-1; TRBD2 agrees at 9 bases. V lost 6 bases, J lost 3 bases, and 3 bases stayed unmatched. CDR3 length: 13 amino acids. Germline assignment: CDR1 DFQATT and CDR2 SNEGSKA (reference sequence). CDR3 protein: CSALSGSYNEQFF. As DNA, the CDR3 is TGCAGTGCCCTTAGCGGGAGCTACAATGAGCAGTTCTTC.

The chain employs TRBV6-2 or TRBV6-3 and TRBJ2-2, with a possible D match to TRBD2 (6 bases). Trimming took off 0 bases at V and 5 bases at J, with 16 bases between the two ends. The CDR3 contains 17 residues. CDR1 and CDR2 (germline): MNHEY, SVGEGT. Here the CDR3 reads CASSYSNLGSRTGELFF. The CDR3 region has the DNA TGTGCCAGCAGTTACTCGAATCTCGGGAGTCGGACCGGGGAGCTGTTTTTT.

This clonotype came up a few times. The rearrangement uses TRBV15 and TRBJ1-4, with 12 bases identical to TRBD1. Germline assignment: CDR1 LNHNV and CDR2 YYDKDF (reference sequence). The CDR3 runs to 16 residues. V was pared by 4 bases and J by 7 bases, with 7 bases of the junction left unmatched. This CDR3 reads CATSKGQGARGEKLFF. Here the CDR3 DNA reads TGTGCCACCAGCAAGGGACAGGGGGCTCGGGGTGAAAAACTGTTTTTT.

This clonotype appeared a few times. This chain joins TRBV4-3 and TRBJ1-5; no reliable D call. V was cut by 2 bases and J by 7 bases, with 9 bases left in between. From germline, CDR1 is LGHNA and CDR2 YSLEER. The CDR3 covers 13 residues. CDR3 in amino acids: CASSQKVGQPQHF. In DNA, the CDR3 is TGCGCCAGCAGCCAAAAGGTAGGGCAGCCCCAGCATTTT.

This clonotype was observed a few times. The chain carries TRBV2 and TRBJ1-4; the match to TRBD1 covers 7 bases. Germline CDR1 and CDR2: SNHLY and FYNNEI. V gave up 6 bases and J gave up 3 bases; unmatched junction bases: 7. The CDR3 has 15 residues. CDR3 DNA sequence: TGTGCCAGCAGGACAGGGAAGAGGGCTAATGAAAAACTGTTTTTT. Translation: CASRTGKRANEKLFF.

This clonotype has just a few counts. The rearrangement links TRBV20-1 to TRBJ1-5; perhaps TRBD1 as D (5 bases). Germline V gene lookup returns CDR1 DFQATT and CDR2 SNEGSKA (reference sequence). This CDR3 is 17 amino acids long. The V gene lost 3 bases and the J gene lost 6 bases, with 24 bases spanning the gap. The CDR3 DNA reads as TGCAGTGCTAGGGAAAGGGAGGGGAGGGTGGTGAGTCAGCCCCAGCATTTT. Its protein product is CSAREREGRVVSQPQHF.

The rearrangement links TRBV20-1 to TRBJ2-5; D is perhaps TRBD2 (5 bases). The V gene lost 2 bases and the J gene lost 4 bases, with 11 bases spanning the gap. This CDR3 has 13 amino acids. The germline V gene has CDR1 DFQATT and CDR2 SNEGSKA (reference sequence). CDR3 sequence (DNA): TGCAGTGCTAGATTTGTGGGGAGAGAGACCCAGTACTTC. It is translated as CSARFVGRETQYF.

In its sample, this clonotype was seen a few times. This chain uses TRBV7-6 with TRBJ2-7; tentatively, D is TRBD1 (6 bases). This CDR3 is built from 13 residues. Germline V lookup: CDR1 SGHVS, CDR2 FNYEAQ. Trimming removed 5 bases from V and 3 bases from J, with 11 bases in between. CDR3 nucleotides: TGTGCCAGCAGCCATCCAGGGGTCTACGAGCAGTACTTC. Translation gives CASSHPGVYEQYF.

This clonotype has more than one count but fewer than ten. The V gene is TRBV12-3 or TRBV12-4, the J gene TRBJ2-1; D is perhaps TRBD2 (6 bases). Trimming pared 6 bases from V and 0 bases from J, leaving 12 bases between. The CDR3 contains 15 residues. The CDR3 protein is CASRGGGGSYNEQFF. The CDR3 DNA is TGTGCCAGCAGGGGGGGAGGTGGCTCCTACAATGAGCAGTTCTTC.

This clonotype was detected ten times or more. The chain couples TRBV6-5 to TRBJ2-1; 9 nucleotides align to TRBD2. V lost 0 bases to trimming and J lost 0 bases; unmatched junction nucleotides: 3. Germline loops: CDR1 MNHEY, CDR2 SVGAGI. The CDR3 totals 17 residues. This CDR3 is CASSYSWRGGSYNEQFF. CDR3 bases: TGTGCCAGCAGTTACTCGTGGCGGGGGGGCTCCTACAATGAGCAGTTCTTC.

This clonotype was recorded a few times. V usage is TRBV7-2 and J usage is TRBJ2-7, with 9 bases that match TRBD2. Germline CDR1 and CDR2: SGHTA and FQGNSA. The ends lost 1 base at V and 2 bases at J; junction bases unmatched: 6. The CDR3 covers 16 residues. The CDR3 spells CASSLVMTSGAYEQYF. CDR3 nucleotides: TGTGCCAGCAGCTTAGTAATGACTAGCGGTGCCTACGAGCAGTACTTC. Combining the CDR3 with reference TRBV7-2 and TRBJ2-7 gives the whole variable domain GAGVSQSPSNKVTEKGKDVELRCDPISGHTALYWYRQSLGQGLEFLIYFQGNSAPDKSGLPSDRFSAERTGGSVSTLTIQRTQQEDSAVYLCASSLVMTSGAYEQYFGPGTRLTVT.

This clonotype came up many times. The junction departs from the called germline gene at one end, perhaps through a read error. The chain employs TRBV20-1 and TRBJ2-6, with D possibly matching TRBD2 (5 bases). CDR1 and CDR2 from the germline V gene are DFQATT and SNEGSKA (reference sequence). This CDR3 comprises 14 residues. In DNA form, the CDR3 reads TGCAGTGCCAGAGGGTCTGCTGGGGCCAACGTCCTGACTTTC. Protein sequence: CSARGSAGANVLTF.

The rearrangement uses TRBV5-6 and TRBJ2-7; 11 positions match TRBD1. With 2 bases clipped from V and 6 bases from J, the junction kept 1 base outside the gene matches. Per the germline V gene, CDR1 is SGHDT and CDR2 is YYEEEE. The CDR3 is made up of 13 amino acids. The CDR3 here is CASSFGTGGEQYF. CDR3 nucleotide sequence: TGTGCCAGCAGCTTCGGGACAGGGGGCGAGCAGTACTTC.

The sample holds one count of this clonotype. This CDR3 reads CASSLSVGGRDNEQFF. CDR3 sequence (DNA): TGTGCCAGCAGCTTAAGTGTGGGAGGGCGCGACAATGAGCAGTTCTTC. V and J are TRBV7-8 and TRBJ2-1; 7 bases are shared with TRBD2. From germline, CDR1 is SGHVS and CDR2 FQNEAQ. The CDR3 is 16 amino acids. With 2 bases clipped from V and 5 bases from J, the junction kept 9 bases outside the gene matches.

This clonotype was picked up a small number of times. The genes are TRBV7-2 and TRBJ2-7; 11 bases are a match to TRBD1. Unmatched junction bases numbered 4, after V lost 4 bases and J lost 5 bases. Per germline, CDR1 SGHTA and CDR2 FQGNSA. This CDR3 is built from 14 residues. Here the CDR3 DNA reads TGTGCCAGCAGCTGGGACAGGGGGACCAACGAGCAGTACTTC. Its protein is CASSWDRGTNEQYF.

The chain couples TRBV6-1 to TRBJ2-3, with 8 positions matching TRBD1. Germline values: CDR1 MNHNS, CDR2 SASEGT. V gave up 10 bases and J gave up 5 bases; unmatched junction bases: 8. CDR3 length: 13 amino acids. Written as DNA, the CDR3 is TGTGCCACCAGCGGACAGGGAAGAGATACGCAGTATTTT. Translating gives CATSGQGRDTQYF.

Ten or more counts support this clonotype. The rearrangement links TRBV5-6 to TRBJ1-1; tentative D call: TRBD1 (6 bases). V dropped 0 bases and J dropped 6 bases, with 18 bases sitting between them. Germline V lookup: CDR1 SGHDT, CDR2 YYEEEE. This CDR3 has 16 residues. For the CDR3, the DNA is TGTGCCAGCAGCTTGGCCGGTTTCGGGGGCAACGCTGAAGCTTTCTTT. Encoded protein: CASSLAGFGGNAEAFF. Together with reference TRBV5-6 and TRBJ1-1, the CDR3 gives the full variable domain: DAGVTQSPTHLIKTRGQQVTLRCSPKSGHDTVSWYQQALGQGPQFIFQYYEEEERQRGNFPDRFSGHQFPNYSSELNVNALLLGDSALYLCASSLAGFGGNAEAFFGQGTRLTVV.

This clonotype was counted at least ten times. CDR3 in DNA: TGCGCCAGCAGCCAAGGGGACAGGTTGGGAAACACCATATATTTT. Translated, it gives CASSQGDRLGNTIYF. V gene TRBV4-3 combines with J gene TRBJ1-3; TRBD1 agrees at 8 bases. The CDR3 spans 15 residues. The V segment lost 1 base and the J segment 4 bases; nucleotides outside the gene matches: 3. Germline-derived CDR1 and CDR2 are LGHNA and YSLEER.

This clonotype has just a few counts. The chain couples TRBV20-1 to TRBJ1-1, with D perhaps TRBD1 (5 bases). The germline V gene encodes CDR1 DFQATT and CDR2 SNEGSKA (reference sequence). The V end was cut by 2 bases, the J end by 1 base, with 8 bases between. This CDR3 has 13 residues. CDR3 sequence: CSARRGGNTEAFF. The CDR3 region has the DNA TGCAGTGCTAGACGGGGGGGGAACACTGAAGCTTTCTTT.

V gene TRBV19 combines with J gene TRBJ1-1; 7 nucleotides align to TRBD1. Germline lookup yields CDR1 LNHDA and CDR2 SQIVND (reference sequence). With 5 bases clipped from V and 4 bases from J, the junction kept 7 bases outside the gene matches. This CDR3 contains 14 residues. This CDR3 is CASSAGTVRTEAFF. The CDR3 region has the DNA TGTGCCAGTAGTGCAGGGACAGTACGCACTGAAGCTTTCTTT.

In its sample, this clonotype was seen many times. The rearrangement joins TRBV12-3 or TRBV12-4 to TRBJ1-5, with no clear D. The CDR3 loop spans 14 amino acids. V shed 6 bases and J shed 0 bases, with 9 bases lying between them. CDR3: CASRPGSSNQPQHF. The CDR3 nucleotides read TGTGCCAGCAGGCCGGGTTCTAGCAATCAGCCCCAGCATTTT.

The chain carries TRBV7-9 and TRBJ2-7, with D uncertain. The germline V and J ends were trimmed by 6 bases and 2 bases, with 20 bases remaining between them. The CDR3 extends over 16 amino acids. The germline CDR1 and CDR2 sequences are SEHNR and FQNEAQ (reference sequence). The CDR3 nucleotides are TGTGCCAGCAGTACCAGAACGGGCCGGGTTACCTACGAGCAGTACTTC. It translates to CASSTRTGRVTYEQYF.

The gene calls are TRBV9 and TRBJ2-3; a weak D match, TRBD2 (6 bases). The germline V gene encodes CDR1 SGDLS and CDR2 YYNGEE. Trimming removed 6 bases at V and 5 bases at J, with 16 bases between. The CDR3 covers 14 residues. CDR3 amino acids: CASTTGVFVDTQYF. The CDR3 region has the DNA TGTGCCAGCACCACGGGAGTGTTCGTAGATACGCAGTATTTT.

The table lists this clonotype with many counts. The CDR3 nucleotides read TGTGCCAGCAGTTTACCGACTACACCCCTCCACTTT. Translation: CASSLPTTPLHF. The V call is TRBV28, the J call TRBJ1-6; no reliable D call. V lost 2 bases and J 11 bases, leaving 7 bases between the germline ends. Germline CDR1 reads MDHEN; CDR2 reads SYDVKM. This CDR3 spans 12 amino acids.

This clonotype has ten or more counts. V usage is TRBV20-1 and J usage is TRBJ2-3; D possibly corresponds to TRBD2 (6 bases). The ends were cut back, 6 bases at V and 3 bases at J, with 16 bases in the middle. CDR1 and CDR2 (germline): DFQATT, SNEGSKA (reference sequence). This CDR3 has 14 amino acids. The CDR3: CSARPGRGTDTQYF. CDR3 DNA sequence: TGCAGTGCGAGACCAGGACGGGGGACAGATACGCAGTATTTT.